The T cell receptor (beta chain) described here comes from a study of shared clonotypes between healthy human individuals (dated by TCRdb to the early 2020s). Describing the broader study: Three men and a couple of women, aged 18 to 49 years, made up the cohort. Libraries were prepared and TCR repertoires were sequenced by different laboratories using diverse techniques, in order to increase sequencing depth and limit assay-specific biases. Leukapheresis yielded between about 0.8 and 9.5 billion PBMCs per donor. To estimate repertoire size and how much clonotypes are shared between individuals, the study performed deep sequencing of blood TCR repertoires from roughly five healthy adults. For each donor, three plates each were used for CD4 naive and CD4 memory, two plates were used for CD8 naive, and one plate was used for CD8 memory.

Using the deep immunoSEQ assay, TCR CDR3 regions were amplified from genomic DNA by multiplex PCR. Genomic DNA extracted from each cell subset was distributed evenly over all wells of several immunoSEQ 96-well plates, and each plate served as one replicate. For sorted subsets, about 200 ng genomic DNA, equal to 25,000 to 35,000 T cell genomes, was loaded into each replicate PCR. Purified libraries were measured with a Qubit 3.0 fluorometer, size-checked on a Bioanalyzer 2100, and measured again with the KAPA Library Quantification kit. Each immunoSEQ 96-well plate was sequenced on its own single-read 150-cycle Illumina NextSeq 550 flow cell. In the original analysis: Because only junctional sequences without quality scores were contained in the immunoSEQ output, filtering matching that applied to full-length reads could not be performed. To assign V/J genes and CDR3, sequences were annotated against IMGT germline references using PyIR, a Python wrapper for IgBLAST v1.9. Reads were filtered out if the reads had weak V/J assignments (E-value above 1e-6), no CDR3, stop codons, out-of-frame junctions, or ambiguous translated residues. V3J clonotypes were defined by identical inferred V gene, J gene, and CDR3 amino acid sequence. Percentage overlap between repertoires was calculated by dividing the number of shared unique clonotypes by the size of the smaller repertoire. Richness of each repertoire was evaluated using RTK rarefaction, the Chao1 estimator, and Recon v2.1 estimates of unobserved clonotypes. OLGA was used to compute generation probabilities for all TCRbeta clonotypes that the gDNA method yielded from four donors. TCRdb took this table from immuneACCESS and kept in-frame rearrangements with V and J called. Such tables lack part of the clones; where checked against another copy, unresolved V genes explain under half of the gap, and the rest is unexplained. The V and J calls and the clone size are those of that table, but D and trimming were determined from the DNA. Here the sample has under 750,000 clones; approximately 72% occur a single time. Of the sample, over 1.5% is held by the ten largest clones.

General study outcomes and caveats: Sampling was restricted to blood, and TCR repertoires in tissues likely differ from the TCR repertoires found in blood. Clonotypes shared by all four sorted-subset donors showed higher generation probabilities than non-shared clonotypes. Because the study included only a small number of donors, the genetic and exposure-history diversity represented was limited. Larger estimated clonotype richness was generally found for naive subsets than for memory subsets. Based on pairwise subsampling, the degree of clonotype sharing among donors was expected to be affected by sequencing depth. Incomplete sequencing was indicated by rarefaction of sorted-subset datasets, despite the large sequencing depth. When several donors were compared, the shared fraction of clonotypes was about 5% for naive CD4, 3% to 4% for naive CD8, 2% to 2.5% for memory CD4, and around 0.4% for memory CD8.

Deletion took 8 bases off V and 5 bases off J, with a span of 15 bases between the germline ends. The germline V gene (reference sequence) yields LNHDA for CDR1 and SQIVND for CDR2. The CDR3 runs 13 residues from the cysteine to the phenylalanine. The kept DNA is CDR3 alone, 39 bases in frame from the first base. As concerns this clone: Its antigen specificity is not known. No much larger clone is present one base from it, and per-base qualities are unavailable.

Healthy HIV-negative adults with no recently reported acute infections or vaccinations were included as donors. All donors were Caucasian adults living in Nashville, Tennessee, USA. CD4+ T cells were enriched through magnetic negative selection, after which naive cells were positively selected on CD45RA and the remaining negative fraction served as the memory subset. Blood was collected by leukapheresis, and PBMCs were isolated by Ficoll-Histopaque density gradient centrifugation and then cryopreserved in liquid nitrogen vapor phase. Purity and quantity of every magnetically sorted T cell population were checked by analytical flow cytometry. Genomic DNA was isolated from every sorted fraction and measured by UV absorbance on a Nanodrop 2000c.

Sample: memory CD4+ T cells sorted from blood. The sample's cell subset or site label, decoded: CD45RA-negative fraction. The sequence came from a woman younger than 45 in good health. The chain uses TRBV19 and TRBJ1-1; matching of 6 bases hints at TRBD1 as the D gene. The nucleotide sequence reads TGTGCCAGTGACGGTTTCCAGGGGACTGAAGCTTTCTTT. This encodes CASDGFQGTEAFF.